What follows is one T cell receptor beta chain and its context. In this sample, this clone turned up once. Its antigen remains unidentified. Base qualities were left out, and no much larger clone turns up one base away. This record comes from a study of T cell responses to AZD1222 COVID-19 vaccine (TCRdb year 2021). Looking at the study overall: AZD1222 recipients given second doses at about 4 weeks or at about 12 weeks were pooled, since spike-specific TCR depth and breadth were not found to differ between the two schedules. Enrollment into the trials was organized by age into subgroups of 18-55, 56-69 and 70-plus years, and those subgroups contained approximately 150, 30 and 60 TCR-sequenced participants, respectively. A total of just over 230 trial participants underwent TCR sequencing, of whom 207 had received two doses of AZD1222 and around 26 had received two doses of the MenACWY control vaccine.

The time point label here, explained by the study, means: baseline before first vaccination. Samples from vaccinated people were obtained from the UK trials COV001 and COV002, which included a single-blind randomized controlled phase 2/3 trial of AZD1222 (ChAdOx1 nCoV-19) in healthy adults. Trial participant PBMC samples were collected at day 0 and day 28 after the second dose for TCRbeta chain sequencing. The CDR3 regions of human TCRbeta chains were analyzed by immunosequencing. On the authors' methods: TCRs in the repertoires were matched against a reference library of SARS-CoV-2-specific TCRs that had been generated with the MIRA antigen-specificity platform. Breadth was defined as the fraction of unique TCRs that were SARS-CoV-2-associated. Depth was defined as the fraction of total T cells that were SARS-CoV-2-associated. Each spike-specific TCR was assigned to its reactive spike region and to a CD4 or CD8 class using the MIRA data. Log10-transformed breadth and depth values were compared by one-way ANOVA with Sidak's multiple comparisons tests. TCRdb took over this immuneACCESS table, retaining in-frame rearrangements with V and J assigned. Such tables are incomplete; in checked studies, under half of the missing clones stem from an unresolved V gene, and the remainder is unexplained. Clonal size and the V and J genes are those of that table, whereas D and trimming came from the DNA. The sample has roughly 100,000 clones on record, around 89% of them singletons. Roughly 2.6% of the sample comes from the top ten.

The germline V gene (reference sequence) yields MNHEY for CDR1 and SMNVEV for CDR2. Unmatched junction bases come to 4, with V trimmed by 0 bases and J by 4 bases. The CDR3 numbers 17 residues from cysteine through phenylalanine. Only the CDR3 DNA is retained, 51 bases long and in frame from the first base. The investigation overall reported the following: The whole spike protein was spanned by vaccine-associated CD4 TCRs, and dominant responses were seen in regions 160-218 and 743-854. After two AZD1222 doses, both the breadth and the depth of spike-specific TCRs were significantly higher than at day 0 and than in MenACWY recipients. Because no day 14 peak-response samples were available, repertoires were characterized only after the peak T cell response. Epitopes outside the regions mutated in the B.1.351 and B.1.1.7 variants were reportedly recognized by nearly half of the unique spike-specific TCRs. Participants were mostly white British, with more females than males. The authors suggested clonal diversity may have been underestimated. Conclusions about previously exposed vaccinees are limited, since just 5 to 7 AZD1222 recipients were seropositive for SARS-CoV-2 at baseline. The 56-69-year group was small, and its depth increase did not reach significance, likely because of low power.

The sequencing used peripheral blood, collected on day 0 of AZD1222 vaccination. This chain is built from TRBV27 and TRBJ1-6; 9 bases in the middle match TRBD1. The clonotype was recovered from an adult in good health. The DNA sequence is as follows: TGTGCCAGCAGTTTATCGAAGACAGGGGGGTATAATTCACCCCTCCACTTT. Its product reads: CASSLSKTGGYNSPLHF.